Below are 26 T cell receptor beta chains sequenced from a single sample in a study of blood T cell repertoires in COVID-19 (dated by TCRdb to the early 2020s). Library preparation employed the immunoSEQ multiplex PCR assay. The table was pulled from immuneACCESS by TCRdb, which kept in-frame rearrangements only. Such tables lose some clones; where checked, under half of the loss comes from unresolved V genes, and the rest has no known cause. The sample table lists 49,000 or so clones, 80% to 90% of them with a count of one. The top ten clonotypes cover less than 35% of the sample. What was sequenced was peripheral blood. The source is a woman of 80 years or more with COVID-19, enrolled during active disease.

This clone appeared a single time. The rearrangement uses TRBV5-1 and TRBJ2-1; the D is unclear. Germline-derived CDR1 and CDR2 are SGHRS and YFSETQ. V dropped 4 bases and J dropped 9 bases, with 5 bases sitting between them. The CDR3 loop spans 10 amino acids. Here the CDR3 reads CASSLSEQFF. Here the CDR3 DNA reads TGCGCCAGCAGCCTAAGTGAGCAGTTCTTC. Full variable domain (rest looked up from reference TRBV5-1 and TRBJ2-1): KAGVTQTPRYLIKTRGQQVTLSCSPISGHRSVSWYQQTPGQGLQFLFEYFSETQRNKGNFPGRFSGRQFSNSRSEMNVSTLELGDSALYLCASSLSEQFFGPGTRLTVL.

The chain employs TRBV29-1 and TRBJ1-2, with a weak D call TRBD1 (5 bases). The CDR3 consists of 14 residues. Germline V gene lookup returns CDR1 SQVTM and CDR2 ANQGSEA. Trimming cost V 2 bases and J 4 bases, with 14 bases left between them. CDR3 in DNA: TGCAGCGTTGAATACCACTCGGGGGGCTATGGCTACACCTTC. Protein sequence: CSVEYHSGGYGYTF.

The chain employs TRBV19 and TRBJ1-2; unclear D gene. Germline V gene lookup returns CDR1 LNHDA and CDR2 SQIVND (reference sequence). Trimming shortened V by 4 bases and J by 5 bases, and 14 bases separated the two germline ends. This CDR3 comprises 14 residues. CDR3 bases: TGTGCCAGTAGTAGCGGGGAAGCGCCTTATGGCTACACCTTC. As protein: CASSSGEAPYGYTF.

The rearrangement links TRBV7-2 to TRBJ2-7; 8 bases are a match to TRBD2. J gave up 5 bases and V 5 bases, and 5 bases lay outside the gene matches. The CDR3 is 13 amino acids. The germline V gene has CDR1 SGHTA and CDR2 FQGNSA. CDR3 bases: TGTGCCAGCAGCCCTGAGCGGGAGCACGAGCAGTACTTC. Protein sequence: CASSPEREHEQYF.

CDR3 bases: TGTGCCAGCAGTGACCGGGGGGATGGAGATACGCAGTATTTT. It encodes CASSDRGDGDTQYF. The chain joins TRBV6-4 to TRBJ2-3; 7 bases align to TRBD2. J gave up 5 bases and V 2 bases, and 4 bases lay outside the gene matches. The CDR3 loop spans 14 amino acids. CDR1 MRHNA and CDR2 SNTAGT come from the germline V gene.

The chain links TRBV12-3 or TRBV12-4 to TRBJ2-2; D is unclear. Trimming took 3 bases from V and 6 from J, leaving 5 bases between them. The CDR3 consists of 12 residues. The chain's CDR3 is CASSFASGELFF. The CDR3 bases are TGTGCCAGCAGTTTTGCGTCCGGGGAGCTGTTTTTT.

This chain joins TRBV14 and TRBJ2-7; the match to TRBD2 covers 9 bases. Germline loops: CDR1 SGHDN, CDR2 FVKESK. The V segment lost 4 bases and the J segment 4 bases; nucleotides outside the gene matches: 8. This CDR3 region has 15 residues. CDR3 sequence reads: CASSRSVAGVYEQYF. The CDR3 DNA reads TGTGCCAGCAGCCGATCGGTAGCGGGAGTGTACGAGCAGTACTTC.

V gene TRBV9 combines with J gene TRBJ1-1; unclear D gene. Trimming left V 4 bases short and J 6 bases short, with 19 bases between. This CDR3 region has 15 residues. Germline V gene data show CDR1 as SGDLS and CDR2 as YYNGEE. CDR3 residues: CASSLNPRSGPEAFF. The CDR3 DNA reads TGTGCCAGCAGCCTAAACCCCCGAAGCGGGCCTGAAGCTTTCTTT.

In this sample, this clone turned up once. The chain combines TRBV6-6 with TRBJ2-3, with D perhaps matching TRBD2 (5 bases). The germline V gene encodes CDR1 MNHNY and CDR2 SVGAGI (reference sequence). This CDR3 contains 13 residues. The V end was cut by 7 bases, the J end by 3 bases, with 11 bases between. CDR3: CASNRDGTDTQYF. DNA of the CDR3: TGTGCCAGCAACCGGGATGGGACAGATACGCAGTATTTT.

This clone came up once. The chain joins TRBV6-5 to TRBJ1-5; no clear D. This CDR3 comprises 12 residues. Deletions cut 8 bases from V and 0 bases from J, with 5 bases between. CDR1 is MNHEY, CDR2 SVGAGI, per germline. CDR3: CASRYSNQPQHF. The CDR3 nucleotides read TGTGCCAGCCGGTATAGCAATCAGCCCCAGCATTTT.

J is TRBJ1-5 and V is TRBV19, with 9 bases matching TRBD1. Per the germline V gene, CDR1 is LNHDA and CDR2 is SQIVND (reference sequence). The CDR3 is made up of 15 amino acids. After removal of 3 bases from V and 3 bases from J, the junction contained 3 bases not matched to a gene. The CDR3 is CASSIRDRANQPQHF. The CDR3 region has the DNA TGTGCCAGTAGTATTCGGGACAGGGCCAATCAGCCCCAGCATTTT.

This chain uses TRBV6-2 or TRBV6-3 with TRBJ1-5, with TRBD1 matching over 9 bases. The junction had 14 bases not matched to a gene; V was cut back by 2 bases and J by 0 bases. CDR1 is MNHEY, CDR2 SVGEGT, per germline. The CDR3 totals 20 residues. CDR3 residues: CASSYVFGTGTNYSNQPQHF. CDR3 DNA: TGTGCCAGCAGTTACGTGTTTGGGACAGGGACGAACTATAGCAATCAGCCCCAGCATTTT.

The rearrangement uses TRBV18 and TRBJ2-1, with D tentatively TRBD1 (6 bases). Trimming left V 4 bases short and J 5 bases short, with 9 bases between. In germline, CDR1 is KGHSH, CDR2 LQKENI. CDR3 length equals 13 residues. Here the CDR3 reads CASSRNRDNEQFF. Written as DNA, the CDR3 is TGTGCCAGCTCACGAAACAGGGACAATGAGCAGTTCTTC.

This sequence joins TRBV12-2 and TRBJ1-2; the table's TRBD1 call for D was not verified on the DNA. TRBV12-2 is listed as a pseudogene. The CDR3 contains 13 residues. The chain's CDR3 is CASRIRTGLGYTF. The CDR3 DNA reads TGTGCAAGTCGCATTAGGACAGGGCTTGGCTACACCTTC.

The J gene is TRBJ1-2, the V gene TRBV18; unclear D gene. Trimming shortened V by 6 bases and J by 4 bases, and 15 bases separated the two germline ends. The CDR3 sequence is 14 residues long. CDR1 is KGHSH and CDR2 is LQKENI in the germline V gene. The DNA for the CDR3 is TGTGCCAGCTCCCCTTCGGGGTTGAGCTATGGCTACACCTTC. Translating it yields CASSPSGLSYGYTF.

The chain couples TRBV19 to TRBJ1-1; the D gene is possibly TRBD1 (5 bases). The CDR3 runs 15 residues. Germline V gene lookup returns CDR1 LNHDA and CDR2 SQIVND (reference sequence). Trimming shortened V by 7 bases and J by 2 bases, and 17 bases separated the two germline ends. The CDR3: CASKSPQGINTEAFF. CDR3 nucleotides: TGTGCCAGTAAGAGCCCCCAGGGAATAAACACTGAAGCTTTCTTT.

The V gene is TRBV5-1, the J gene TRBJ1-3; TRBD1 is a possible D gene (6 bases). V was clipped by 4 bases and J by 0 bases, with 11 bases between them. The germline gives CDR1 SGHRS, CDR2 YFSETQ. The CDR3 runs to 15 residues. The CDR3 nucleotides read TGCGCCAGCAGCCCGGACAGCCCCTCTGGAAACACCATATATTTT. Translation gives CASSPDSPSGNTIYF.

V is TRBV24-1 and J is TRBJ1-2; 10 positions match TRBD1. The CDR3 is made up of 16 amino acids. J lost 4 bases, V lost 4 bases, and 8 bases had no gene match. CDR1 and CDR2 from the germline V gene are KGHDR and SFDVKD. CDR3 DNA sequence: TGTGCCACCAGTGACTCGAAGACAGGGGGCGTCTATGGCTACACCTTC. This gives the protein CATSDSKTGGVYGYTF.

The chain combines TRBV24-1 with TRBJ2-1, with D possibly being TRBD2 (5 bases). There are 13 residues in the CDR3. Per the germline V gene, CDR1 is KGHDR and CDR2 is SFDVKD. Trimming left V 0 bases short and J 8 bases short, with 7 bases between. The CDR3 loop is CATSDLTGDEQFF. CDR3 DNA: TGTGCCACCAGTGATTTGACCGGGGATGAGCAGTTCTTC.

This chain connects TRBV27 to TRBJ2-4; 7 bases line up with TRBD1. With 6 bases clipped from V and 0 bases from J, the junction kept 17 bases outside the gene matches. Germline V gene data show CDR1 as MNHEY and CDR2 as SMNVEV (reference sequence). The CDR3 has 19 amino acids. Here the CDR3 reads CASSPTATGLTLAKNIQYF. The CDR3 DNA follows: TGTGCCAGCAGCCCGACCGCGACAGGGTTAACTCTAGCCAAAAACATTCAGTACTTC.

The V and J genes are TRBV24-1 and TRBJ2-5; 9 bases align to TRBD1. The CDR3 covers 16 residues. With 5 bases clipped from V and 5 bases from J, the junction kept 11 bases outside the gene matches. The germline V gene has CDR1 KGHDR and CDR2 SFDVKD. The CDR3 bases are TGTGCCACCAGTGGGGCCCTGACAGGGGGAATGGAGACCCAGTACTTC. It yields the protein CATSGALTGGMETQYF.

The chain links TRBV9 to TRBJ2-3; 9 nucleotides agree with TRBD2. The germline CDR1 and CDR2 sequences are SGDLS and YYNGEE. This CDR3 spans 17 amino acids. With V trimmed by 0 bases and J by 1 base, 6 bases remained unmatched. This CDR3 reads CASSVGAGGTRTDTQYF. CDR3 bases: TGTGCCAGCAGCGTAGGTGCGGGAGGGACACGCACAGATACGCAGTATTTT.

The genes are TRBV9 and TRBJ1-2; TRBD1 aligns across 8 bases. The CDR3 length is 16 residues. The trim removed 4 bases at V and 4 bases at J, leaving 12 bases unmatched. The germline V gene encodes CDR1 SGDLS and CDR2 YYNGEE. The CDR3 sequence is CASSPSTGAILYGYTF. CDR3 sequence (DNA): TGTGCCAGCAGCCCATCGACAGGGGCCATCCTCTATGGCTACACCTTC.

The chain links TRBV6-6 to TRBJ2-4; D possibly corresponds to TRBD1 (6 bases). The CDR3 is 16 residues long. V was pared by 2 bases and J by 2 bases, with 13 bases between. Germline loops: CDR1 MNHNY, CDR2 SVGAGI (reference sequence). The CDR3 loop is CASSYTQGSTKNIQYF. The CDR3 region has the DNA TGTGCCAGCAGTTACACTCAGGGGAGCACCAAAAACATTCAGTACTTC.

The chain carries TRBV6-5 and TRBJ1-1, with a possible D match to TRBD1 (6 bases). The CDR3 contains 14 residues. With 4 bases removed from V and 0 bases from J, the gap between germline ends came to 9 bases. CDR1 is MNHEY, CDR2 SVGAGI, per germline. CDR3 coding DNA: TGTGCCAGCAGTTCGGGACACTTGAACACTGAAGCTTTCTTT. Its translation is CASSSGHLNTEAFF.

The chain combines TRBV5-1 with TRBJ2-1; 8 bases line up with TRBD1. Per germline, CDR1 SGHRS and CDR2 YFSETQ. V was clipped by 4 bases and J by 6 bases; unmatched bases: 12. The CDR3 runs 16 residues. CDR3 DNA: TGCGCCAGCAGCCCAGGACAGGGTGGGAATCCCAATGAGCAGTTCTTC. Its protein is CASSPGQGGNPNEQFF.